These 21 T cell receptor beta chains were all obtained from the same sample, sequenced in a study of T-cell memory formation after mild COVID-19. TCRdb passed the 5' RACE reads through MiXCR, listing each CDR3 protein once. The sample holds tens of thousands of distinct CDR3 sequences; approximately 9% are singletons and the top ten take about 11%. The source material was PBMCs or a T cell subset sorted from them (not recorded which). The origin of the receptors is an adult woman who had mild COVID-19 (a few samples of this study predate the infection). Cell type and time point are not known.

This clonotype has a count of ten or more. The CDR3 reads CASTRVSSGQQETQYF. CDR3 DNA sequence: TGTGCCAGCACCCGCGTGTCATCGGGCCAACAAGAGACCCAGTACTTC. The chain links TRBV7-8 to TRBJ2-5; D is ambiguous. This CDR3 has 16 amino acids. The germline V gene has CDR1 SGHVS and CDR2 FQNEAQ. Trimming took 7 bases from V and 2 from J, leaving 20 bases between them.

This clonotype came up a few times. Written as DNA, the CDR3 is TGTGCCAGCACGGGCAGGGAGGACTATGGCTACACCTTC. This translates into CASTGREDYGYTF. The chain uses TRBV6-6 and TRBJ1-2, with D possibly matching TRBD1 (5 bases). CDR1 and CDR2 from the germline V gene are MNHNY and SVGAGI (reference sequence). The length of the CDR3 is 13 residues. V lost 7 bases and J lost 3, with 12 bases in between.

This clonotype was seen repeatedly, ten times or more. V gene TRBV7-2 combines with J gene TRBJ2-4, with 7 bases matching TRBD1. V was pared by 4 bases and J by 3 bases, with 9 bases of the junction left unmatched. The CDR3 contains 16 residues. CDR1 and CDR2 (germline): SGHTA, FQGNSA. CDR3 DNA sequence: TGTGCCAGCAGCTCGAGACAGGGCCTCGGCAAAAACATTCAGTACTTC. Protein: CASSSRQGLGKNIQYF.

This clonotype came up a few times. V gene TRBV7-2 combines with J gene TRBJ1-1; TRBD1 matches 10 bases. V lost 0 bases and J lost 1; bases outside the gene matches: 8. This CDR3 comprises 18 residues. CDR1 is SGHTA and CDR2 is FQGNSA in the germline V gene. In DNA, the CDR3 is TGTGCCAGCAGCTTAGCGCCGACAGGGGGCGGGAGGAACACTGAAGCTTTCTTT. Its protein is CASSLAPTGGGRNTEAFF.

This clonotype was seen only a few times. The chain couples TRBV24-1 to TRBJ2-1; 15 nucleotides line up with TRBD2. The germline V gene has CDR1 KGHDR and CDR2 SFDVKD. Trimming removed 5 bases from V and 5 bases from J; junction bases left unmatched: 3. The CDR3 consists of 16 residues. The CDR3 sequence is CATSGGLAGGNNEQFF. The CDR3 nucleotides read TGTGCCACCAGTGGGGGACTAGCGGGAGGCAACAATGAGCAGTTCTTC.

V gene TRBV4-3 combines with J gene TRBJ1-3; D gene uncertain. Trimming took 0 bases from V and 0 from J, leaving 18 bases between them. The CDR3 is 19 amino acids. Germline-derived CDR1 and CDR2 are LGHNA and YSLEER. Here the CDR3 DNA reads TGCGCCAGCAGCCAAGATCGATCGCCGGGGTGGGGCTCTGGAAACACCATATATTTT. Its protein is CASSQDRSPGWGSGNTIYF.

In its sample, this clonotype was seen many times. The chain is built from TRBV7-6 and TRBJ2-3; D might be TRBD1 (6 bases). Trimming removed 6 bases at V and 1 base at J, with 17 bases between. The CDR3 totals 16 residues. Germline CDR1 SGHVS, CDR2 FNYEAQ. CDR3 sequence: CASRKRGTDGTDTQYF. In nucleotides, the CDR3 is TGTGCCAGCAGAAAAAGGGGGACCGACGGCACAGATACGCAGTATTTT.

V usage is TRBV12-3 or TRBV12-4 and J usage is TRBJ2-7, with 10 bases aligning to TRBD2. V was clipped by 7 bases and J by 6 bases; unmatched bases: 12. The CDR3 covers 15 residues. DNA for the CDR3: TGTGCCAGCACCACTAGAGCGGGAGGGCCTACCGAGCAGTACTTC. This translates into CASTTRAGGPTEQYF.

This rearrangement joins TRBV24-1 to TRBJ2-1; TRBD2 might be the D (5 bases). Germline values: CDR1 KGHDR, CDR2 SFDVKD. The CDR3 is 17 residues long. V was shortened by 3 bases and J by 6 bases, with 20 bases between the two germline ends. CDR3 in DNA: TGTGCCACCAGTGATGGAGGACTTCGTGCGAGGGCCAATGAGCAGTTCTTC. It specifies CATSDGGLRARANEQFF.

This clonotype was picked up a small number of times. J is TRBJ2-2 and V is TRBV29-1; 8 bases fit TRBD2. Per germline, CDR1 SQVTM and CDR2 ANQGSEA. CDR3 size: 14 residues. V lost 7 bases to trimming and J lost 1 base; unmatched junction nucleotides: 5. Written as DNA, the CDR3 is TGCAGCGCCCAAACTAGCGGGAACACCGGGGAGCTGTTTTTT. The encoded protein is CSAQTSGNTGELFF.

This clonotype was seen a handful of times. The V gene is TRBV9, the J gene TRBJ2-1, with 7 nucleotides matching TRBD2. Germline V gene lookup returns CDR1 SGDLS and CDR2 YYNGEE. The CDR3 is 14 residues long. V lost 0 bases to trimming and J lost 8 bases; unmatched junction nucleotides: 5. In DNA form, the CDR3 reads TGTGCCAGCAGCGTAGAGGCGGGGGACGATGAGCAGTTCTTC. This gives the protein CASSVEAGDDEQFF.

This clonotype appeared many times. The rearrangement uses TRBV14 and TRBJ2-1; D not certain. The germline V gene has CDR1 SGHDN and CDR2 FVKESK. CDR3 length equals 17 residues. Trimming left V 1 base short and J 2 bases short, with 15 bases between. Written as DNA, the CDR3 is TGTGCCAGCAGCCAAGGAAGGGTGCTAGTTGCCTACAATGAGCAGTTCTTC. Protein sequence: CASSQGRVLVAYNEQFF. Using reference TRBV14 and TRBJ2-1 for the parts outside the CDR3, the full variable domain is EAGVTQFPSHSVIEKGQTVTLRCDPISGHDNLYWYRRVMGKEIKFLLHFVKESKQDESGMPNNRFLAERTGGTYSTLKVQPAELEDSGVYFCASSQGRVLVAYNEQFFGPGTRLTVL.

This clonotype has a handful of counts. This chain uses TRBV2 with TRBJ2-7, with TRBD2 as a possible D gene (5 bases). CDR3 length: 14 amino acids. Trimming stripped 4 bases from V and 1 base from J, with 11 bases between. Germline CDR1 reads SNHLY; CDR2 reads FYNNEI. The CDR3 bases are TGTGCCAGCAGTGCGAGGGAACAGTCCTACGAGCAGTACTTC. It specifies CASSAREQSYEQYF.

This chain's CDR3 is CASSATGTFYNEQFF. CDR3 bases: TGTGCCAGCAGCGCCACCGGGACTTTCTACAATGAGCAGTTCTTC. V is TRBV9 and J is TRBJ2-1; a weak D match, TRBD2 (6 bases). CDR1 and CDR2 (germline): SGDLS, YYNGEE. The CDR3 consists of 15 residues. The ends were cut back, 3 bases at V and 3 bases at J, with 13 bases in the middle.

The chain uses TRBV2 and TRBJ1-5; D perhaps matches TRBD1 (6 bases). The germline CDR1 and CDR2 sequences are SNHLY and FYNNEI. The CDR3 covers 14 residues. V gave up 8 bases and J gave up 0 bases, with 11 bases separating them. CDR3 sequence (DNA): TGTGCCAGCGGGGGGGCGCCTAGCAATCAGCCCCAGCATTTT. This gives the protein CASGGAPSNQPQHF.

The J gene is TRBJ1-5, the V gene TRBV7-6, with 7 positions matching TRBD1. The CDR3 has 15 amino acids. Losses at the gene ends were 3 bases for V and 2 bases for J; bases not matched to a gene: 4. Germline assignment: CDR1 SGHVS and CDR2 FNYEAQ. The CDR3 region is CASSLSRGGNQPQHF. The CDR3 nucleotides are TGTGCCAGCAGCTTGTCCAGGGGGGGCAATCAGCCCCAGCATTTT. Based on the CDR3 plus reference TRBV7-6 and TRBJ1-5, the full variable domain is GAGVSQSPRYKVTKRGQDVALRCDPISGHVSLYWYRQALGQGPEFLTYFNYEAQQDKSGLPNDRFSAERPEGSISTLTIQRTEQRDSAMYRCASSLSRGGNQPQHFGDGTRLSIL.

Ten or more counts support this clonotype. Written as DNA, the CDR3 is TGTGCCAGCAGTTACTGTTCGGTCCAAGAGACCCAGTACTTC. Protein product: CASSYCSVQETQYF. The J gene is TRBJ2-5, the V gene TRBV6-2 or TRBV6-3; D is unresolved. The germline V and J ends were trimmed by 1 base and 1 base, with 7 bases remaining between them. This CDR3 has 14 residues. The germline gives CDR1 MNHEY, CDR2 SVGEGT.

At least ten counts were recorded for this clonotype. V and J are TRBV20-1 and TRBJ2-7, with 11 bases lining up with TRBD2. The junction had 8 bases not matched to a gene; V was cut back by 5 bases and J by 2 bases. Germline assignment: CDR1 DFQATT and CDR2 SNEGSKA (reference sequence). CDR3 size: 15 residues. CDR3 sequence reads: CSAWKTSGITYEQYF. The CDR3 DNA reads TGCAGTGCTTGGAAGACTAGCGGGATTACCTACGAGCAGTACTTC.

This clonotype has a handful of counts. The V call is TRBV18, the J call TRBJ1-1; D perhaps matches TRBD1 (6 bases). Trimming took 8 bases from V and 1 from J, leaving 17 bases between them. The CDR3 spans 15 residues. The germline V gene encodes CDR1 KGHSH and CDR2 LQKENI. CDR3 in amino acids: CASLTGHRGNTEAFF. DNA of the CDR3: TGTGCCAGCCTAACGGGACACCGAGGGAACACTGAAGCTTTCTTT.

This clonotype has a handful of counts. The chain joins TRBV12-3 or TRBV12-4 to TRBJ2-5, with D perhaps matching TRBD2 (6 bases). Trimming stripped 5 bases from V and 8 bases from J, with 15 bases between. The CDR3 covers 13 residues. The chain's CDR3 is CASSLEGGSTQYF. The CDR3 coding sequence is TGTGCCAGCAGTCTAGAGGGAGGTTCTACCCAGTACTTC.

This chain joins TRBV24-1 and TRBJ1-6; perhaps TRBD1 as D (5 bases). The germline gives CDR1 KGHDR, CDR2 SFDVKD. There are 15 residues in the CDR3. The V end lost 5 bases, the J end lost 7 bases, and 14 bases lay between the germline ends. The CDR3 DNA sequence: TGTGCCACCAGTGTCCCGCGACAGCTCAATTCACCCCTCCACTTT. It translates to CATSVPRQLNSPLHF.